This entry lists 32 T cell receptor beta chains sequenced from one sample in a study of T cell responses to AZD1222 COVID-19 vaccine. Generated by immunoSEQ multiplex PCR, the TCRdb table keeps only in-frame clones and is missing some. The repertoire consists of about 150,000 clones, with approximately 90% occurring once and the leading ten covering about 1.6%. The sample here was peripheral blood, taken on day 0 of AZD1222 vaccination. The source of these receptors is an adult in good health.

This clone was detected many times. The CDR3 protein is CASSDSAGGLDTQYF. CDR3 sequence (DNA): TGTGCCAGCAGTGACTCCGCGGGGGGCTTAGATACGCAGTATTTT. The V and J genes are TRBV6-4 and TRBJ2-3; 8 nucleotides agree with TRBD2. This CDR3 has 15 residues. V trimming: 0 bases; J trimming: 5 bases; junction bases outside the gene matches: 4. Looked up from germline, CDR1 is MRHNA and CDR2 is SNTAGT.

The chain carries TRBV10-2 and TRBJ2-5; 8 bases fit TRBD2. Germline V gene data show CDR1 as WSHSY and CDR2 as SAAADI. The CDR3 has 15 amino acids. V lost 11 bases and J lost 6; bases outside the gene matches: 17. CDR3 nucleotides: TGCGCCTCTGCGACATACGGGGGGGGCCCAAAGACCCAGTACTTC. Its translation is CASATYGGGPKTQYF.

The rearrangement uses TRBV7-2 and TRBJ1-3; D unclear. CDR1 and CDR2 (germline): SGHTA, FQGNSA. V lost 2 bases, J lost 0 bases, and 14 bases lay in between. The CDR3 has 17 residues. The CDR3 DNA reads TGTGCCAGCAGCTTACCGAGTCGGTACCACTCTGGAAACACCATATATTTT. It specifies CASSLPSRYHSGNTIYF.

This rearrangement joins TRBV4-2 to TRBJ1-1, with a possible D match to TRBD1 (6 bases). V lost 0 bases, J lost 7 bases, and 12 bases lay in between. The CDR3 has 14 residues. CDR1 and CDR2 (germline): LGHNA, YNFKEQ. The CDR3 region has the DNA TGTGCCAGCAGCCAAGAAGGGGGATTCGTTGAAGCTTTCTTT. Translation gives CASSQEGGFVEAFF.

The CDR3 region has the DNA TGCGCCAGCAGCTCCCCCTTTTCCACCGGGGAGCTGTTTTTT. Its protein is CASSSPFSTGELFF. The gene calls are TRBV5-1 and TRBJ2-2; no clear D gene. Germline V gene sequence: CDR1 SGHRS, CDR2 YFSETQ. The germline V and J ends were trimmed by 3 bases and 4 bases, with 10 bases remaining between them. This CDR3 has 14 residues.

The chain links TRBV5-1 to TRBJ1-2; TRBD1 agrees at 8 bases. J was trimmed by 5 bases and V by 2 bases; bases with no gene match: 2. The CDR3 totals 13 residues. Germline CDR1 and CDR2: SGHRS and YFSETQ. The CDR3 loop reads CASSFGQGYGYTF. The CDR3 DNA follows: TGCGCCAGCAGCTTTGGACAGGGATATGGCTACACCTTC.

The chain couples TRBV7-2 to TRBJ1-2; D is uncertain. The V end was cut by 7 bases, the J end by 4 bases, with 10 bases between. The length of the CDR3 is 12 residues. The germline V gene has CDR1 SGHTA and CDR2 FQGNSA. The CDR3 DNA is TGTGCCAGCACCAACCCGGGCTATGGCTACACCTTC. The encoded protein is CASTNPGYGYTF.

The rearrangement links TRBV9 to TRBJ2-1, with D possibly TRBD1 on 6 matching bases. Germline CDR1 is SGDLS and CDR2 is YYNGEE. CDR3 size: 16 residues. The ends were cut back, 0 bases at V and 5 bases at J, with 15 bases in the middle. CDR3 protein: CASSVGARTANNEQFF. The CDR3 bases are TGTGCCAGCAGCGTAGGAGCGAGGACAGCTAACAATGAGCAGTTCTTC.

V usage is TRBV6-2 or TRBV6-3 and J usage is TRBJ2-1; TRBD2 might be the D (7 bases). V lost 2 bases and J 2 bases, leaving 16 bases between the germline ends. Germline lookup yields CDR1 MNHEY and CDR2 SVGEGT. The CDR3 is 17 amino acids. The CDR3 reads CASSYPEGGGPYNEQFF. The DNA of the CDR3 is TGTGCCAGCAGTTACCCGGAGGGGGGGGGCCCCTACAATGAGCAGTTCTTC.

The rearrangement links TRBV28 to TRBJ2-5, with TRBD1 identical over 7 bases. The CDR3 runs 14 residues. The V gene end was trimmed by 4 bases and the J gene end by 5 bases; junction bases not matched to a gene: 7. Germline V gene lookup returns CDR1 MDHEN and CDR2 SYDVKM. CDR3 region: CASSSRTGRETQYF. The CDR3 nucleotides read TGTGCCAGCAGTTCGAGGACAGGCCGGGAGACCCAGTACTTC.

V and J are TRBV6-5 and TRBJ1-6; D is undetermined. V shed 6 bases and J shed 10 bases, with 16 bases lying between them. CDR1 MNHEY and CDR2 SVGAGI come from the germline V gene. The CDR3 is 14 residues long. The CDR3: CASRRVGEASPLHF. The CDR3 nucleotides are TGTGCCAGCAGGAGAGTCGGGGAAGCATCACCCCTCCACTTT.

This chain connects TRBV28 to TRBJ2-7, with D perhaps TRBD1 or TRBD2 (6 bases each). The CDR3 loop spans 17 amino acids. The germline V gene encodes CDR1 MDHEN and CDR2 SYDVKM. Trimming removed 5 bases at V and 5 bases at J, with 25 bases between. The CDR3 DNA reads TGTGCCAGCAGTCTAACCTGGGGGGCGCGGTCCCCCCACGAGCAGTACTTC. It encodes CASSLTWGARSPHEQYF.

DNA for the CDR3: TGTGCCACGGGATTGAACACCGGGGAGCTGTTTTTT. This sequence encodes CATGLNTGELFF. The chain couples TRBV6-5 to TRBJ2-2; maybe TRBD2 (5 bases). The ends were cut back, 10 bases at V and 1 base at J, with 7 bases in the middle. The CDR3 runs to 12 residues. Germline V gene lookup returns CDR1 MNHEY and CDR2 SVGAGI.

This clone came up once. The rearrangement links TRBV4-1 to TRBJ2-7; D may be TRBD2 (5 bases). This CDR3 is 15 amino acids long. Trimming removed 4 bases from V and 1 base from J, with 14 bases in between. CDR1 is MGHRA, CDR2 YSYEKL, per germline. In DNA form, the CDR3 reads TGCGCCAGCAGCCCAGAGGGCAGCCCATCCTACGAGCAGTACTTC. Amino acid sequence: CASSPEGSPSYEQYF.

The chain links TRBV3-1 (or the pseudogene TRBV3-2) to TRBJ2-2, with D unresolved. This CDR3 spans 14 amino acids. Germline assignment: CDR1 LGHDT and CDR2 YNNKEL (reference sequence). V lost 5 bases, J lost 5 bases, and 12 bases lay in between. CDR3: CASSGKGKTGELFF. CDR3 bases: TGTGCCAGCAGCGGGAAGGGAAAAACCGGGGAGCTGTTTTTT.

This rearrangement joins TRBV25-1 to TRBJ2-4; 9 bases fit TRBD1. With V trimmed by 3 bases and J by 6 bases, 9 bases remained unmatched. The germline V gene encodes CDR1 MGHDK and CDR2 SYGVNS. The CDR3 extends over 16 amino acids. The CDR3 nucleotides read TGTGCCAGCAGTGAGACCTCGTTGGGACAGGGAAACATTCAGTACTTC. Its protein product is CASSETSLGQGNIQYF. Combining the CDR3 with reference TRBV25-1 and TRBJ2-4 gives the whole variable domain EADIYQTPRYLVIGTGKKITLECSQTMGHDKMYWYQQDPGMELHLIHYSYGVNSTEKGDLSSESTVSRIRTEHFPLTLESARPSHTSQYLCASSETSLGQGNIQYFGAGTRLSVL.

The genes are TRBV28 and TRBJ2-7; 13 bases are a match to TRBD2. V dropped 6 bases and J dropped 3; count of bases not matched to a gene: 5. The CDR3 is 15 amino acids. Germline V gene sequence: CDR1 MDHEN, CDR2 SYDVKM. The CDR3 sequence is CASSTSGGARYEQYF. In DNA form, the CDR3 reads TGTGCCAGCAGCACTAGCGGGGGGGCCCGCTACGAGCAGTACTTC.

The CDR3 region is CASSQGGFAEAFF. CDR3 coding DNA: TGTGCCAGCAGCCAAGGAGGGTTTGCTGAAGCTTTCTTT. The chain uses TRBV3-1 (or the pseudogene TRBV3-2) and TRBJ1-1, with D uncertain. The CDR3 has 13 amino acids. Germline assignment: CDR1 LGHDT and CDR2 YNNKEL (reference sequence). V lost 1 base to trimming and J lost 6 bases, with 9 bases between them.

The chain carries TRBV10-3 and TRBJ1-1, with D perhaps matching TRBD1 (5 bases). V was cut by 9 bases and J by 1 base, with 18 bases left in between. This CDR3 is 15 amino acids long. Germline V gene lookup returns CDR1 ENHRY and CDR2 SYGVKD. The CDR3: CAIGKTGTANTEAFF. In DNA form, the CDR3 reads TGTGCCATAGGAAAGACCGGGACGGCGAACACTGAAGCTTTCTTT.

The CDR3 spells CASSPTGENTYNEQFF. CDR3 nucleotides: TGTGCCAGCAGCCCAACTGGGGAGAACACCTACAATGAGCAGTTCTTC. This chain joins TRBV9 and TRBJ2-1; TRBD2 is a possible D gene (5 bases). V shed 4 bases and J shed 2 bases, with 16 bases lying between them. The germline CDR1 and CDR2 sequences are SGDLS and YYNGEE. CDR3 length equals 16 residues.

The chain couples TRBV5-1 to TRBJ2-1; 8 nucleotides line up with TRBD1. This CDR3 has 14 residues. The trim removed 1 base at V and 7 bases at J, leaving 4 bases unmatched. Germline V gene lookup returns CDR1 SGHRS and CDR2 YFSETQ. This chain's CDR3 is CASSLPRQGNEQFF. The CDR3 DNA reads TGCGCCAGCAGCTTGCCGAGACAGGGGAATGAGCAGTTCTTC. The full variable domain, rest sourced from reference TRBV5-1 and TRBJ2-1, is KAGVTQTPRYLIKTRGQQVTLSCSPISGHRSVSWYQQTPGQGLQFLFEYFSETQRNKGNFPGRFSGRQFSNSRSEMNVSTLELGDSALYLCASSLPRQGNEQFFGPGTRLTVL.

In DNA, the CDR3 is TGTGCCAGCAGAGACAGGGGGCTTACTGAAGCTTTCTTT. Amino acid sequence: CASRDRGLTEAFF. The V and J genes are TRBV6-5 and TRBJ1-1, with TRBD1 matching over 10 bases. V lost 6 bases to trimming and J lost 5 bases; unmatched junction nucleotides: 3. Germline V CDR1 and CDR2: MNHEY, SVGAGI. This CDR3 has 13 amino acids.

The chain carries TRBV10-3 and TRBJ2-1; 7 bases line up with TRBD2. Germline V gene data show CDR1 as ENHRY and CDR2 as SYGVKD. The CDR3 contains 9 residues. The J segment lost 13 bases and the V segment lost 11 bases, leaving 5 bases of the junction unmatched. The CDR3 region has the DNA TGTGCCTTAAGGACTAGACAGTTCTTC. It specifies CALRTRQFF.

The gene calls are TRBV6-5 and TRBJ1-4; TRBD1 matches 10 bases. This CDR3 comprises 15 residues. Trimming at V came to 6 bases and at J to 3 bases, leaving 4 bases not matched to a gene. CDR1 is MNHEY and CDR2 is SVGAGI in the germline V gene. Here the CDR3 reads CASRTGGAANEKLFF. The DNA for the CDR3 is TGTGCCAGCAGGACAGGGGGCGCGGCTAATGAAAAACTGTTTTTT.

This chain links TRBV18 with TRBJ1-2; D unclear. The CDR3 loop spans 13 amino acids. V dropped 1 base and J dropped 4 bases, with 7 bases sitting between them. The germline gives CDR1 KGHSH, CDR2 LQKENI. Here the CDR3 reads CASSPRRLYGYTF. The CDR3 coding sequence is TGTGCCAGCTCACCACGGAGACTCTATGGCTACACCTTC.

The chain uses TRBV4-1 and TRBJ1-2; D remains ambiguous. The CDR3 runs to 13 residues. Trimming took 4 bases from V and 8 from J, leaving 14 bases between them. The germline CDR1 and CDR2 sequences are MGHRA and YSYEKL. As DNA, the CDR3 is TGCGCCAGCAGCCGCTCAGCACAGCGAGGCTACACCTTC. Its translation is CASSRSAQRGYTF.

The CDR3 protein is CASSISQGPTDTQYF. As DNA, the CDR3 is TGTGCCAGTAGTATTAGTCAGGGGCCCACAGATACGCAGTATTTT. The chain links TRBV19 to TRBJ2-3; D is perhaps TRBD1 (6 bases). V was cut by 3 bases and J by 2 bases, with 12 bases left in between. Germline-derived CDR1 and CDR2 are LNHDA and SQIVND (reference sequence). This CDR3 comprises 15 residues.

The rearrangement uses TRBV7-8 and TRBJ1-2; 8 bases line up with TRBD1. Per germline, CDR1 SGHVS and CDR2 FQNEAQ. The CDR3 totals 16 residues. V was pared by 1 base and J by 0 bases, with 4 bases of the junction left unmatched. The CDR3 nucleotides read TGTGCCAGCAGCTTAGACAGGGGGGGACCTAACTATGGCTACACCTTC. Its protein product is CASSLDRGGPNYGYTF. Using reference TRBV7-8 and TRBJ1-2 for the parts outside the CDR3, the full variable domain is GAGVSQSPRYKVAKRGQDVALRCDPISGHVSLFWYQQALGQGPEFLTYFQNEAQLDKSGLPSDRFFAERPEGSVSTLKIQRTQQEDSAVYLCASSLDRGGPNYGYTFGSGTRLTVV.

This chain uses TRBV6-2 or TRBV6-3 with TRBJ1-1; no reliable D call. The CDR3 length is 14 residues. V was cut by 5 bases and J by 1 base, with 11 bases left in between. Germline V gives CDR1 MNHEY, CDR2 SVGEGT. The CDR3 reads CASSRMVGNTEAFF. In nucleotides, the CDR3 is TGTGCCAGCAGTCGGATGGTAGGGAACACTGAAGCTTTCTTT.

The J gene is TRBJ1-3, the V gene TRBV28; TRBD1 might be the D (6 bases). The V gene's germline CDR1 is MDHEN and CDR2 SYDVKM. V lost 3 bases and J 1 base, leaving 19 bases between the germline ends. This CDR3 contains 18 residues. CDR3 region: CASSFWALDRKSGNTIYF. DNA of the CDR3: TGTGCCAGCAGTTTTTGGGCCCTCGACAGGAAGTCTGGAAACACCATATATTTT.

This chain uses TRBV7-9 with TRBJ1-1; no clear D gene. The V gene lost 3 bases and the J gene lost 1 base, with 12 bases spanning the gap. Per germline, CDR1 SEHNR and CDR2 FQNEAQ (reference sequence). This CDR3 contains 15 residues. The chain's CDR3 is CASSFIPTQNTEAFF. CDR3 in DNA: TGTGCCAGCAGCTTTATCCCAACCCAGAACACTGAAGCTTTCTTT.

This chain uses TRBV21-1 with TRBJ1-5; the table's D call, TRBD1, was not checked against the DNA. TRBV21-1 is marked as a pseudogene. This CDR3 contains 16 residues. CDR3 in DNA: TGTGCCAGCACCGGGACAGACCTTTATAGCAATCAGCCCCAGCATTTT. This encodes CASTGTDLYSNQPQHF.